The clone carrying this T cell receptor (beta chain) was detected only a few times. As yet, its antigen is unknown. The CDR3 consists of 19 residues. Germline assignment: CDR1 SQVTM and CDR2 ANQGSEA. V trimming: 6 bases; J trimming: 3 bases; junction bases outside the gene matches: 20. This specimen belongs to a study of T-cell reconstitution after alpha-beta-depleted transplantation in children. Study-level points and caveats: The study reportedly traced alpha-beta T cells about two months after transplant to several hundred expanded graft clones.

The TCRbeta library incorporated unique molecular identifiers. TCRdb independently ran MiXCR on the PCR reads; one entry per CDR3 protein. The sample has hundreds of thousands of distinct CDR3 sequences; 13% are singletons. V is TRBV29-1 and J is TRBJ2-7; 13 bases align to TRBD2. The sequencing used PBMCs, mostly from graft donor cells, collected 360 days after TCRalphabeta/CD19-depleted stem cell transplant. The sequence derives from a male patient younger than 18 who had a stem cell transplant for acute myeloid leukemia, so the T cells may come from the graft donor. This CDR3 reads CSVQPPTSGRLSGNYEQYF. CDR3 nucleotide sequence: TGCAGCGTCCAGCCTCCGACTAGCGGGAGGCTGAGTGGCAACTACGAGCAGTACTTC.